This T cell receptor (beta chain) is drawn from a study of blood T cell repertoires in COVID-19. Study in general: Acute and convalescent COVID-19 samples came from the United States, Italy and Spain.

Authors' analysis steps: The assay estimated nucleated cells by amplifying reference gene primers. Some clones are missing from TCRdb's copy, which holds only in-frame ones; the method was immunoSEQ multiplex PCR. The DNA gave D and trimming, while V, J and clone size come from that table. The sample lists more than 150,000 clones, 84% occurring once. Germline V gene lookup returns CDR1 LNHDA and CDR2 SQIVND (reference sequence). After removal of 5 bases from V and 1 base from J, the junction contained 10 bases not matched to a gene. CDR3 length: 17 amino acids. This chain connects TRBV19 to TRBJ1-2; 10 bases map to TRBD1. This TCR came from a human donor in a cohort sampled during active COVID-19. Material: peripheral blood. CDR3 residues: CASSVTGGELDNYGYTF. In nucleotides, the CDR3 is TGTGCCAGTAGTGTGACAGGGGGCGAACTTGATAACTATGGCTACACCTTC.